The 6 T cell receptor beta chains presented below share a single source sample, sequenced in a study of spatial heterogeneity in lung cancer. TCRdb redid the calling of the 5' RACE reads with MiXCR, one entry per CDR3 protein. The sample consists of over 6,500 distinct CDR3 sequences, 4.5% to 6.5% of them appearing once. Time point defined: sample taken at primary tumor resection. Unsorted tumor, nontumor lung tissue or cryopreserved PBMC supplied the whole RNA. Sequencing used normal lung tissue next to the tumor, obtained at surgery. The receptors come from a female donor with early-stage non-small cell lung cancer.

This clonotype was seen many times. Since it is a stray read in a library aimed at alpha chains, this beta chain has a size that is not meaningful. V usage is TRBV24-1 and J usage is TRBJ2-7; 8 bases match TRBD1. The V segment lost 2 bases and the J segment 4 bases; nucleotides outside the gene matches: 6. The CDR3 runs to 15 residues. Germline CDR1 reads KGHDR; CDR2 reads SFDVKD. CDR3 region: CATSDSGQGGYEQYF. CDR3 DNA: TGTGCCACCAGTGATTCCGGACAGGGTGGGTACGAGCAGTACTTC.

By share, this clonotype ranks as medium-sized. A library prepared for alpha chains yielded this beta chain as an off-target read; its size is of little meaning. The rearrangement uses TRBV9 and TRBJ2-2; TRBD2 matches 10 bases. Germline assignment: CDR1 SGDLS and CDR2 YYNGEE. Trimming removed 3 bases from V and 4 bases from J; junction bases left unmatched: 6. This CDR3 spans 16 amino acids. Here the CDR3 DNA reads TGTGCCAGCAGCGCGACCAGCGGGAGGGCCACCGGGGAGCTGTTTTTT. This gives the protein CASSATSGRATGELFF.

Regarding this clonotype: The library was prepared for alpha chains; this beta chain is a stray read, so its frequency means little. The rearrangement uses TRBV7-3 and TRBJ2-1; D ambiguous. This CDR3 comprises 13 residues. CDR1 and CDR2 (germline): SGHTA, FQGTGA. V was trimmed by 8 bases and J by 0 bases, leaving 8 bases between them. The CDR3 loop reads CASDRRSYNEQFF. In DNA form, the CDR3 reads TGTGCCAGCGACCGACGCTCCTACAATGAGCAGTTCTTC. Supplemented by reference TRBV7-3 and TRBJ2-1, the full variable domain reads GAGVSQTPSNKVTEKGKYVELRCDPISGHTALYWYRQSLGQGPEFLIYFQGTGAADDSGLPNDRFFAVRPEGSVSTLKIQRTERGDSAVYLCASDRRSYNEQFFGPGTRLTVL.

This clonotype is labeled as medium-sized. Found in a library prepared for alpha chains, this beta chain is an off-target read, and its abundance has little meaning. The rearrangement joins TRBV28 to TRBJ2-2; 7 bases agree with TRBD1. Germline assignment: CDR1 MDHEN and CDR2 SYDVKM. The CDR3 runs 15 residues. The V and J ends lost 3 bases and 4 bases, in that order; junction bases with no gene match: 5. CDR3 coding DNA: TGTGCCAGCAGTTTCGACAGGGTTGTCACCGGGGAGCTGTTTTTT. This translates into CASSFDRVVTGELFF.

This clonotype has at least ten counts. This beta chain is off target for a library built for alpha chains, so its abundance means little. The chain joins TRBV24-1 to TRBJ2-1; 10 bases map to TRBD1. The CDR3 is 17 amino acids. Germline V gene sequence: CDR1 KGHDR, CDR2 SFDVKD. The V gene end was trimmed by 2 bases and the J gene end by 7 bases; junction bases not matched to a gene: 10. CDR3: CATSDSKGTGDRNEQFF. Here the CDR3 DNA reads TGTGCCACCAGTGATTCAAAAGGGACAGGGGATCGGAATGAGCAGTTCTTC.

By share of the sample, this clonotype is medium-sized. Found in a library prepared for alpha chains, this beta chain is an off-target read, and its abundance has little meaning. This sequence joins TRBV14 and TRBJ2-7; D uncertain. Per germline, CDR1 SGHDN and CDR2 FVKESK. CDR3 length: 11 amino acids. Deletions cut 4 bases from V and 3 bases from J, with 4 bases between. CDR3 nucleotides: TGTGCCAGCAGCCGAAGCTACGAGCAGTACTTC. This translates into CASSRSYEQYF.